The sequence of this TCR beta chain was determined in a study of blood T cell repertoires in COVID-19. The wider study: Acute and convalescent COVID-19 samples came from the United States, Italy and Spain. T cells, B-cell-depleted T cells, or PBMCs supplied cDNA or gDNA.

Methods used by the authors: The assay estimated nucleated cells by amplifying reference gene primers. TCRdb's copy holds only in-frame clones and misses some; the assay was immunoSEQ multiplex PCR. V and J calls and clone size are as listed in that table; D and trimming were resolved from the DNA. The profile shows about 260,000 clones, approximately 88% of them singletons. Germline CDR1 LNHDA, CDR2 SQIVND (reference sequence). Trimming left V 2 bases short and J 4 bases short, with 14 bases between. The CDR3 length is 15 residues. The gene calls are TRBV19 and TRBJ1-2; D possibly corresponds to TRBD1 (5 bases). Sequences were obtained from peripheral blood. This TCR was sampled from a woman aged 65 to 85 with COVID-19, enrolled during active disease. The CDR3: CASSISSRGVYGYTF. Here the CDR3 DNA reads TGTGCCAGTAGTATATCCTCGCGGGGCGTCTATGGCTACACCTTC.